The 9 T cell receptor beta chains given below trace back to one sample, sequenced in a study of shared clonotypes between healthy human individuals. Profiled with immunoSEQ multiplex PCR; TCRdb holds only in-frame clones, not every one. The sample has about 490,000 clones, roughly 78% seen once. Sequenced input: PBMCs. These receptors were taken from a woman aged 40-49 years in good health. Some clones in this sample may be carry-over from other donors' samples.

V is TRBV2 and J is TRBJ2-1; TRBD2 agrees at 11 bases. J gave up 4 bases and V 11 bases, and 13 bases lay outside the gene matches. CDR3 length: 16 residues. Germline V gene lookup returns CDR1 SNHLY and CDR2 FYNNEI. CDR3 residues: CASRPGLAEGYNEQFF. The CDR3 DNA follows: TGTGCCTCCCGACCGGGACTAGCGGAGGGATACAATGAGCAGTTCTTC. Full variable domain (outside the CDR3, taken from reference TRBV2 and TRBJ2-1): EPEVTQTPSHQVTQMGQEVILRCVPISNHLYFYWYRQILGQKVEFLVSFYNNEISEKSEIFDDQFSVERPDGSNFTLKIRSTKLEDSAMYFCASRPGLAEGYNEQFFGPGTRLTVL.

The CDR3 DNA is TGTGCCAGCAGCTGGGGGGGGATAACAGATACGCAGTATTTT. Its translation is CASSWGGITDTQYF. The chain employs TRBV28 and TRBJ2-3; 7 bases are a match to TRBD2. The length of the CDR3 is 14 residues. V shed 6 bases and J 3 bases; nucleotides not matched to a gene: 6. Germline CDR1 reads MDHEN; CDR2 reads SYDVKM.

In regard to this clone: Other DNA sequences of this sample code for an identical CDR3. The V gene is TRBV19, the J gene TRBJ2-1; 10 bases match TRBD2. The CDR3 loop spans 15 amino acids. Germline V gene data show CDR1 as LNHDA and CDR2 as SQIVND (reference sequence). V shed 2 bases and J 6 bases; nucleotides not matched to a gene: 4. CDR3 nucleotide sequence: TGTGCCAGTAGTATACCTAGCGGGAGTCGCAATGAGCAGTTCTTC. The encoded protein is CASSIPSGSRNEQFF.

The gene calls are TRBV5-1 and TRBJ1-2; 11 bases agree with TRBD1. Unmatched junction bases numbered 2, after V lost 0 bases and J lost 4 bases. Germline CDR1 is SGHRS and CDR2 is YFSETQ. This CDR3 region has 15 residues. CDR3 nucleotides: TGCGCCAGCAGCTTGGCCGGGACAGGGGGCTATGGCTACACCTTC. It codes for CASSLAGTGGYGYTF.

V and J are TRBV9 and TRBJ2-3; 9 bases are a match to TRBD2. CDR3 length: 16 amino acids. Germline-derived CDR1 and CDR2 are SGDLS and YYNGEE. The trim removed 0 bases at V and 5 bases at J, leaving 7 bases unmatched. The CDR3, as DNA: TGTGCCAGCAGCGTAGGTTCTAGCGGGATTGGAGATACGCAGTATTTT. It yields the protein CASSVGSSGIGDTQYF.

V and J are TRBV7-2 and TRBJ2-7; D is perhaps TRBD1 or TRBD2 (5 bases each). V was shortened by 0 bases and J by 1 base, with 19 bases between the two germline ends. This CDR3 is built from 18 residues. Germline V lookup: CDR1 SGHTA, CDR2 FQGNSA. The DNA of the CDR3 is TGTGCCAGCAGCTTAGCTACCGGGGCTCCGTCCTTTTCCTACGAGCAGTACTTC. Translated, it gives CASSLATGAPSFSYEQYF.

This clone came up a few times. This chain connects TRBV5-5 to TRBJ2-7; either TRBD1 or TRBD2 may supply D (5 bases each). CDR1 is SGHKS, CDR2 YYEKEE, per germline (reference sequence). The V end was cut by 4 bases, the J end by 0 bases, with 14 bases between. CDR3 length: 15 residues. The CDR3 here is CASSLGTAASYEQYF. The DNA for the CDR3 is TGTGCCAGCAGCCTCGGGACGGCAGCCTCCTACGAGCAGTACTTC.

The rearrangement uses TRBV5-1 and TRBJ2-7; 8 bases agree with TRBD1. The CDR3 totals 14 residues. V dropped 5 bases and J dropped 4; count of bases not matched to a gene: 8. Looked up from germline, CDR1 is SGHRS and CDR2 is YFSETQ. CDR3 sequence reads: CASSVTGDNYEQYF. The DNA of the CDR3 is TGCGCCAGCAGTGTGACAGGGGACAATTACGAGCAGTACTTC. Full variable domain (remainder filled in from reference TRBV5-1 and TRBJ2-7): KAGVTQTPRYLIKTRGQQVTLSCSPISGHRSVSWYQQTPGQGLQFLFEYFSETQRNKGNFPGRFSGRQFSNSRSEMNVSTLELGDSALYLCASSVTGDNYEQYFGPGTRLTVT.

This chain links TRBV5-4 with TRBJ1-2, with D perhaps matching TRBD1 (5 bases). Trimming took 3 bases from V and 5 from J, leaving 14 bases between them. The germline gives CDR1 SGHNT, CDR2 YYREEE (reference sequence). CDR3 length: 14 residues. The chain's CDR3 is CASSSRRDRYGYTF. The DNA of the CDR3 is TGTGCCAGCAGCTCCCGCAGGGATCGGTATGGCTACACCTTC.